This is a list of T cell receptor beta chains from one sample in a study of T cell responses to AZD1222 COVID-19 vaccine. Clones were sequenced by immunoSEQ multiplex PCR, and TCRdb holds only the in-frame ones, with some missing. The table records about 120,000 clones, 80% to 90% of them present only once. The sample in question was peripheral blood, obtained on day 0 of MenACWY control vaccination. The receptor source for this set is an adult in good health. CDR3s include the opening cysteine and the closing phenylalanine or tryptophan. The D gene is left open where the match is weak. Some rows mark clone size as missing; the rest say once, few, many or name a class of expanded clone.

v_gene	d_gene	j_gene	abundance	CDR3nt	CDR3aa
TRBV7-3	TRBD2	TRBJ2-1	.	TGTGCCAGCAGCGTAGGGACTAGTGGTGAGCAGTTCTTC	CASSVGTSGEQFF
TRBV28	TRBD2	TRBJ2-1	.	TGTGCCAGCAGTTCCGGGACTAGCGGGCCCGATGAGCAGTTCTTC	CASSSGTSGPDEQFF
TRBV11-2	TRBD1	TRBJ2-7	.	TGTGCCAGCAGCTCCCCAACGACAGGGCTCACCGTCGACGAGCAGTACTTC	CASSSPTTGLTVDEQYF
TRBV5-1	.	TRBJ2-1	.	TGCGCCAGCAGCTTGGCAGGTCCCCGTTGGGATGAGCAGTTCTTC	CASSLAGPRWDEQFF
TRBV10-2	.	TRBJ2-3	.	TGCGCCAGCAACCCCCTAAGCGGCGGGTCAGATACGCAGTATTTT	CASNPLSGGSDTQYF
TRBV7-9	TRBD1	TRBJ2-5	.	TGTGCCAGCAGCTTTAAGATCGGGACAGGGCAAGAGACCCAGTACTTC	CASSFKIGTGQETQYF
TRBV19	.	TRBJ2-1	.	TGTGCCAGTAGTATAGATCTGATCCCCGGGGCGCCCAGAGACAATGAGCAGTTCTTC	CASSIDLIPGAPRDNEQFF
TRBV5-1	.	TRBJ1-6	.	TGCGCCAGCAGCTTGAGCCCGTTGGGGGATGGTTCACCCCTCCACTTT	CASSLSPLGDGSPLHF
TRBV2	TRBD1	TRBJ2-7	.	TGTGCCAGCAGTGATCAGGGGGCGGCCTACGAGCAGTACTTC	CASSDQGAAYEQYF
TRBV18	.	TRBJ1-5	.	TGTGCCAGCTCGGCAGGGCCTAATCAGCCCCAGCATTTT	CASSAGPNQPQHF
TRBV27	.	TRBJ1-2	.	TGTGCCAGCAGAAGGGGTTTTGATGGCTACACCTTC	CASRRGFDGYTF
TRBV6-4	.	TRBJ2-7	.	TGTGCCAGCAGTGACCGATTTCCCTCTTACGAGCAGTACTTC	CASSDRFPSYEQYF
TRBV7-2	.	TRBJ2-6	.	TGTGCCAGCAGCTTCGTAACAGGGCAATCCTCTGGGGCCAACGTCCTGACTTTC	CASSFVTGQSSGANVLTF
TRBV7-3	TRBD2	TRBJ2-7	.	TGTGCCAGCAGCTCGACGGGGACTAGCGGCCCATACGAGCAGTACTTC	CASSSTGTSGPYEQYF
TRBV29-1	TRBD2	TRBJ2-1	.	TGCAGCGTTGGCCTACTAGCGGGAGGCGGAAATGAGCAGTTCTTC	CSVGLLAGGGNEQFF
TRBV3-1/TRBV3-2	.	TRBJ1-5	.	TGTGCCAGCAGCCAAGGTACGGACAACAATCAGCCCCAGCATTTT	CASSQGTDNNQPQHF
TRBV29-1	.	TRBJ1-1	.	TGCAGCGCTGGGACAATGGAAGCTTTCTTT	CSAGTMEAFF
TRBV7-9	.	TRBJ2-5	.	TGTGCCAGCAGCTTAAATGGCAGGGGCCAAGAGACCCAGTACTTC	CASSLNGRGQETQYF
TRBV2	TRBD1	TRBJ1-1	.	TGTGCCAGCAACCCACAAACAGGGGCGGGCACTGAAGCTTTCTTT	CASNPQTGAGTEAFF
TRBV30	TRBD1	TRBJ1-4	.	TGTGCCTCGTTAATTGGACAGGGAGGCGAAAAACTGTTTTTT	CASLIGQGGEKLFF
TRBV12-3/TRBV12-4	.	TRBJ1-2	.	TGTGCCAGCAGTGTGAGCAGCTATGGCTACACCTTC	CASSVSSYGYTF
TRBV5-1	.	TRBJ1-2	.	TGCGCCAGCAGCACAGGGATAGGCTATGGCTACACCTTC	CASSTGIGYGYTF
TRBV27	TRBD1	TRBJ2-2	.	TGTGCCAGCAGTTCTGGGACAGTACACGGGGAGCTGTTTTTT	CASSSGTVHGELFF
TRBV3-1/TRBV3-2	.	TRBJ1-5	.	TGTGCCAGCAGCCAAGGGGCGAAGGATCAGCCCCAGCATTTT	CASSQGAKDQPQHF
TRBV5-5	.	TRBJ2-7	.	TGTGCCAGCAGCTCGATTTGGGGAGCGGCCTACGAGCAGTACTTC	CASSSIWGAAYEQYF
TRBV24-1	.	TRBJ2-2	.	TGTGCCACCACGGAGGGCCAGGGGAACACCGGGGAGCTGTTTTTT	CATTEGQGNTGELFF
TRBV6-5	TRBD1	TRBJ1-3	.	TGTGCCAGCACCGAGGACAGGGTCGCCGGAAACACCATATATTTT	CASTEDRVAGNTIYF
TRBV11-3	TRBD2	TRBJ2-1	.	TGTGCCAGCAGCTCCTGGACTAGCGGGAGCTCCTACAATGAGCAGTTCTTC	CASSSWTSGSSYNEQFF
TRBV5-4	.	TRBJ2-1	.	TGTGCCAGCAGTACAACCGGGACGGGGACCAATGAGCAGTTCTTC	CASSTTGTGTNEQFF
TRBV5-1	TRBD2	TRBJ2-1	.	TGCGCCAGCAGCTTGGTAGCACTAGCGGTTTACAATGAGCAGTTCTTC	CASSLVALAVYNEQFF
TRBV4-1	.	TRBJ2-3	few	TGCGCCAGCAGCCAAGAAAAAAGCGCAGATACGCAGTATTTT	CASSQEKSADTQYF
TRBV6-6	TRBD2	TRBJ2-2	.	TGTGCCAGCAGGGGCGGGAGGGGCAACACCGGGGAGCTGTTTTTT	CASRGGRGNTGELFF
TRBV7-8	.	TRBJ2-5	few	TGTGCCAGCAGCTTCGGTTTCCTAGCTTTAGGCCGGGCCAGAGAGACCCAGTACTTC	CASSFGFLALGRARETQYF
TRBV5-1	.	TRBJ2-5	.	TGCGCCAGCAGCTTGGCCCAGCCCCAAGAGACCCAGTACTTC	CASSLAQPQETQYF